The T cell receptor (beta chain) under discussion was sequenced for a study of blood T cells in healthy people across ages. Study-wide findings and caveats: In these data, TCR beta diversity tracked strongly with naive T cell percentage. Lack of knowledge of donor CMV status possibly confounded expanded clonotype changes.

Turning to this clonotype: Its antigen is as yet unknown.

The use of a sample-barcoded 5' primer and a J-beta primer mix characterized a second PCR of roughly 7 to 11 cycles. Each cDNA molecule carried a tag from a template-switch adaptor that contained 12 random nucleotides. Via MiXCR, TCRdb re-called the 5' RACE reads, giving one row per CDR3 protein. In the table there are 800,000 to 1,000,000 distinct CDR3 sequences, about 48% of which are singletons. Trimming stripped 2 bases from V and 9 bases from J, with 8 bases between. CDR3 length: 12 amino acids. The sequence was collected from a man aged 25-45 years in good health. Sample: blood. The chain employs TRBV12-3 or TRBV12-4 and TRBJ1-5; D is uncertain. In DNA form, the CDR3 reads TGTGCCAGCAGTTTAAACCCACCGCCCCAGCATTTT. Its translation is CASSLNPPPQHF.